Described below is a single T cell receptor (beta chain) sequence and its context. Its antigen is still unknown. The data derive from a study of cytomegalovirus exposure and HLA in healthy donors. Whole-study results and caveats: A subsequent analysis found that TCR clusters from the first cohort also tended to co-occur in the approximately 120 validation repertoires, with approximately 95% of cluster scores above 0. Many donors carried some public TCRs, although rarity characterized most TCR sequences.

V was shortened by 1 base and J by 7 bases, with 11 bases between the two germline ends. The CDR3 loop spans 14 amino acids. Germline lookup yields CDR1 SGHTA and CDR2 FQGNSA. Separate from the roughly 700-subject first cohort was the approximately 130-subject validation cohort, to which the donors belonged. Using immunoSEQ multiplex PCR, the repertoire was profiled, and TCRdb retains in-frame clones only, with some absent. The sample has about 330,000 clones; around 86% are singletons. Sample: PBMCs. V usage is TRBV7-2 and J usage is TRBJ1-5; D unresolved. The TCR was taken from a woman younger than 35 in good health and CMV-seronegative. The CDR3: CASSLGSTGQPQHF. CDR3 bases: TGTGCCAGCAGCTTAGGATCCACGGGGCAGCCCCAGCATTTT.